A selection of T cell receptor beta chains follows, all from one sample in a study of regulatory T cells in long-lasting Graves disease. TCRdb itself ran the multiplex PCR reads through MiXCR, one entry per CDR3 protein. The sample includes about 450,000 distinct CDR3 sequences, about a sixth of them seen just once. This same sample was also taken into another study, of T cells in Graves' hyperthyroidism and ophthalmopathy.

Sequencing was performed on peripheral blood mononuclear cells (PBMCs), taken at new diagnosis, from a patient treated with antithyroid drugs. The receptors shown here come from a woman in her thirties with Graves disease. Both conserved end residues are part of each CDR3. The D gene is left open where the match is weak. Clone size, where shown, is once, few, many, or a class for clones that have expanded.

NA,TRBV12-5,few,TRBJ2-2,CASGLSRGTGELFF,TGTGCTAGTGGTTTGAGCCGGGGGACCGGGGAGCTGTTTTTT
TRBD2,TRBV13,many,TRBJ2-1,CASSSILAVSSYNEQFF,TGTGCCAGCAGCTCGATACTAGCGGTGAGCTCCTACAATGAGCAGTTCTTC
NA,TRBV12-3/TRBV12-4,many,TRBJ2-3,CASSFPGDGQDTQYF,TGTGCCAGCAGTTTCCCGGGAGATGGGCAAGATACGCAGTATTTT
NA,TRBV28,many,TRBJ2-6,CASSSTAGANVLTF,TGTGCCAGCAGTTCGACTGCTGGGGCCAACGTCCTGACTTTC
TRBD2,TRBV7-9,NA,TRBJ2-1,CASSSMAGGGSLYNEQFF,TGTGCCAGCAGCTCGATGGCGGGCGGGGGGTCACTCTACAATGAGCAGTTCTTC
NA,TRBV19,few,TRBJ1-5,CASTKDSVQPQHF,TGTGCCAGTACCAAGGACAGTGTTCAGCCCCAGCATTTT
NA,TRBV28,many,TRBJ2-2,CASSLLGDTGELFF,TGTGCCAGCAGTTTACTAGGAGACACCGGGGAGCTGTTTTTT
NA,TRBV15,few,TRBJ2-2,CATSTSLETHTGELFF,TGTGCCACCAGCACAAGTTTGGAAACCCACACCGGGGAGCTGTTTTTT
TRBD2,TRBV20-1,many,TRBJ2-7,CSARDLVAGLPEQYF,TGCAGTGCTAGAGATTTGGTAGCGGGTTTGCCTGAGCAGTACTTC
NA,TRBV4-1,few,TRBJ2-1,CASSRTINEGFDNEQFF,TGCGCCAGCAGCCGTACCATAAACGAGGGCTTTGACAATGAGCAGTTCTTC
NA,TRBV6-5,many,TRBJ2-3,CASSYEADTQYF,TGTGCCAGCAGTTACGAAGCAGATACGCAGTATTTT
TRBD1,TRBV3-1,many,TRBJ2-7,CASSPRTGDDEQYF,TGTGCCAGCAGCCCAAGGACAGGGGACGATGAGCAGTACTTC
NA,TRBV7-2,many,TRBJ1-1,CASSSGTAGNTEAFF,TGTGCCAGCAGCTCTGGGACGGCGGGGAACACTGAAGCTTTCTTT
TRBD2,TRBV6-2/TRBV6-3,NA,TRBJ2-1,CASNTLAGERPAEQFF,TGTGCCAGCAATACACTAGCGGGAGAAAGGCCCGCTGAGCAGTTCTTC
NA,TRBV27,many,TRBJ2-5,CASSPGFMEETQYF,TGTGCCAGCAGCCCCGGGTTTATGGAGGAGACCCAGTACTTC
TRBD1,TRBV27,many,TRBJ2-3,CASSPDRTSTDTQYF,TGTGCCAGCAGTCCGGACAGGACTAGCACAGATACGCAGTATTTT
NA,TRBV10-3,many,TRBJ1-1,CAIRGSNTEAFF,TGTGCCATCAGAGGGTCGAACACTGAAGCTTTCTTT
NA,TRBV7-8,few,TRBJ1-5,CASSPRGLGLHF,TGTGCCAGCAGCCCCAGAGGATTGGGGCTGCATTTT
TRBD1,TRBV5-1,many,TRBJ2-2,CASSYDRGTGELFF,TGTGCCAGCAGTTACGACAGGGGCACCGGGGAGCTGTTTTTT
NA,TRBV20-1,many,TRBJ2-3,CSAHSGNLKTGFRTDTQYF,TGCAGTGCTCATTCCGGGAACCTAAAGACGGGGTTCCGCACAGATACGCAGTATTTT
TRBD1,TRBV7-2,many,TRBJ2-7,CASSVGDSASYEQYF,TGTGCCAGCAGCGTGGGGGACAGCGCCTCCTACGAGCAGTACTTC
TRBD1,TRBV20-1,many,TRBJ2-2,CSARVLGTEDTGELFF,TGCAGTGCTAGGGTGTTGGGGACAGAGGACACCGGGGAGCTGTTTTTT
NA,TRBV7-9,NA,TRBJ2-7,CASSVGGRVYEQYF,TGTGCCAGCAGTGTGGGGGGGCGAGTCTACGAGCAGTACTTC
TRBD2,TRBV20-1,few,TRBJ2-7,CSARGRGSSSYEQYF,TGCAGTGCTAGAGGCCGCGGGAGTAGCTCCTACGAGCAGTACTTC
NA,TRBV10-1,few,TRBJ2-3,CASSAEPGTSTDTQYF,TGCGCCAGCAGTGCGGAACCCGGTACTAGCACAGATACGCAGTATTTT
NA,TRBV11-2,many,TRBJ1-2,CASRTTDIFYGYTF,TGTGCCAGCAGAACGACCGACATCTTCTATGGCTACACCTTC
NA,TRBV27,many,TRBJ2-3,CASGRTTDTQYF,TGTGCCAGCGGTAGGACCACAGATACGCAGTATTTT
NA,TRBV28,many,TRBJ2-1,CASTSAGTANSYNEQFF,TGTGCCAGCACCTCCGCCGGGACTGCTAACTCCTACAATGAGCAGTTCTTC
TRBD1,TRBV5-1,many,TRBJ2-3,CASGSGTGADTQYF,TGCGCCAGTGGGAGCGGGACAGGGGCAGATACGCAGTATTTT
NA,TRBV4-1,NA,TRBJ2-3,CASSRPTGALTDTQYF,TGCGCCAGCAGCCGGCCAACAGGCGCCCTCACAGATACGCAGTATTTT
TRBD1,TRBV15,few,TRBJ1-2,CATSRPRTGRSNYGYTF,TGTGCCACCAGCCGACCGCGGACAGGGAGGTCTAACTATGGCTACACCTTC
TRBD2,TRBV28,NA,TRBJ2-3,CASSSHFVAGVGDTQYF,TGTGCCAGCAGTTCTCATTTCGTAGCGGGAGTTGGAGATACGCAGTATTTT
TRBD2,TRBV5-1,NA,TRBJ2-7,CASSWTSGVGAYEQYF,TGCGCCAGCAGCTGGACTAGCGGGGTAGGGGCCTACGAGCAGTACTTC
NA,TRBV3-1,many,TRBJ2-7,CASSWDLEQYF,TGTGCCAGCAGCTGGGATCTCGAGCAGTACTTC
NA,TRBV12-3/TRBV12-4,many,TRBJ1-1,CASSFRALMNTEAFF,TGTGCCAGCAGTTTCCGGGCGCTCATGAACACTGAAGCTTTCTTT
TRBD2,TRBV12-3/TRBV12-4,many,TRBJ2-3,CASSLALWLAGDPTDTQYF,TGTGCCAGCAGTTTAGCGCTTTGGCTAGCGGGAGACCCCACAGATACGCAGTATTTT
NA,TRBV28,many,TRBJ2-3,CASSFPGRDGDTQYF,TGTGCCAGCAGTTTTCCCGGACGGGATGGTGATACGCAGTATTTT
TRBD2,TRBV28,NA,TRBJ2-3,CASSLFVTSGRNPSTDTQYF,TGTGCCAGCAGTTTATTTGTGACTAGCGGGAGGAACCCTAGCACAGATACGCAGTATTTT
NA,TRBV20-1,few,TRBJ1-5,CSAANLNSGSWNQPQHF,TGCAGTGCCGCTAATTTGAACTCAGGGAGTTGGAATCAGCCCCAGCATTTT
NA,TRBV6-1,NA,TRBJ2-1,CASRDLSNEQFF,TGTGCCAGCAGAGATCTGTCTAATGAGCAGTTCTTC
TRBD1,TRBV9,NA,TRBJ1-6,CASSVEQGRNSPLHF,TGTGCCAGCAGCGTAGAACAGGGGCGTAATTCACCCCTCCACTTT
NA,TRBV30,many,TRBJ2-3,CAWSVRPPGTQYF,TGTGCCTGGAGTGTAAGACCCCCAGGGACGCAGTATTTT
TRBD1,TRBV29-1,NA,TRBJ1-4,CSVSAGGLEKLFF,TGCAGCGTTAGTGCAGGGGGACTGGAAAAACTGTTTTTT
TRBD2,TRBV7-3,NA,TRBJ2-1,CASSKSLAGHEQFF,TGTGCCAGCAGCAAATCCCTAGCGGGCCATGAGCAGTTCTTC
NA,TRBV11-2,many,TRBJ2-7,CASSLHRDRTYEQYF,TGTGCCAGCAGCTTACACAGGGACCGAACCTACGAGCAGTACTTC
TRBD1,TRBV7-6,NA,TRBJ1-2,CASSLGPSSGQAIYGYTF,TGTGCCAGCAGCTTAGGCCCCTCCTCGGGACAGGCTATCTATGGCTACACCTTC
TRBD1,TRBV28,many,TRBJ1-1,CASRFDRGRTEAFF,TGTGCCAGCAGATTCGACAGGGGGAGAACTGAAGCTTTCTTT
NA,TRBV24-1,many,TRBJ2-7,CATSDRAYEQYF,TGTGCCACCAGTGACAGGGCCTACGAGCAGTACTTC
TRBD2,TRBV28,many,TRBJ2-1,CASRPPSGWGHEQFF,TGTGCCAGCCGACCCCCTAGCGGGTGGGGACATGAGCAGTTCTTC
NA,TRBV15,NA,TRBJ1-3,CATSRSRRNSGNTIYF,TGTGCCACCAGCAGATCTAGACGGAACTCTGGAAACACCATATATTTT
TRBD1,TRBV7-2,NA,TRBJ1-1,CASSLLTGARTEAFF,TGTGCCAGCAGCCTCCTAACAGGGGCCCGGACTGAAGCTTTCTTT
TRBD2,TRBV20-1,NA,TRBJ2-1,CICGREGYNEQFF,TGCATCTGTGGGCGGGAGGGTTACAATGAGCAGTTCTTC
NA,TRBV28,NA,TRBJ2-7,CASRGGGLAGGEQYF,TGTGCCAGCAGAGGAGGGGGGCTAGCTGGGGGGGAGCAGTACTTC
NA,TRBV20-1,NA,TRBJ2-2,CSVGPGPKTGELFF,TGCAGTGTTGGCCCGGGACCCAAAACCGGGGAGCTGTTTTTT
NA,TRBV11-2,many,TRBJ2-1,CASSPNVGGYNEQFF,TGTGCCAGCAGCCCCAACGTGGGTGGGTACAATGAGCAGTTCTTC